The entry below describes one T cell receptor (beta chain). Alongside a J-beta primer mix, a sample-barcoded 5' primer served in a second PCR lasting about 6 to 12 cycles. One entry per CDR3 protein, called by TCRdb with MiXCR from the 5' RACE reads. The sample has about 1.1 million distinct CDR3 sequences; 35% to 40% are singletons. This sample is part of a study of blood T cells in healthy people across ages. J was trimmed by 4 bases and V by 7 bases; bases with no gene match: 9. The CDR3 totals 15 residues. CDR1 SGHTA and CDR2 FQGNSA come from the germline V gene. The genes are TRBV7-2 and TRBJ2-3; 9 positions agree with TRBD1. Sequenced input: blood. The TCR was taken from a man aged 18 to 29 in good health. The CDR3 DNA is TGTGCCAGCACCTCTGACAGGGGGGACCCAGATACGCAGTATTTT. Encoded protein: CASTSDRGDPDTQYF.